These 2 T cell receptor beta chains came from one sample sequenced in a study of T cells expressing NK-cell markers (dated by TCRdb to the early 2020s). The protocol used for the library was 5' RACE. The listed sequencing device is Illumina HiSeq 2000. TCRdb reprocessed the reads into one record per CDR3 protein sequence, lacking DNA. The sample table gives a few hundred thousand distinct CDR3 sequences. The top ten clonotypes cover around 4.9% of the sample. What was sequenced was blood T cells: a sorted CD56 or NKG2C T cell subset, CD4+ or CD8+ T cells, or bulk PBMC T cells (not recorded which). The receptor source for this set is a man between 18 and 69 years old in good health.

The chain recombines TRBV19 with TRBJ1-2. Germline V gene data show CDR1 as LNHDA and CDR2 as SQIVND (reference sequence). The CDR3 length is 13 residues. CDR3 region: CASSRLDLGGYTF.

The chain employs TRBV6-5 and TRBJ1-2. The germline gives CDR1 MNHEY, CDR2 SVGAGI. This CDR3 has 13 residues. The CDR3: CASSYFGFWGYTF.